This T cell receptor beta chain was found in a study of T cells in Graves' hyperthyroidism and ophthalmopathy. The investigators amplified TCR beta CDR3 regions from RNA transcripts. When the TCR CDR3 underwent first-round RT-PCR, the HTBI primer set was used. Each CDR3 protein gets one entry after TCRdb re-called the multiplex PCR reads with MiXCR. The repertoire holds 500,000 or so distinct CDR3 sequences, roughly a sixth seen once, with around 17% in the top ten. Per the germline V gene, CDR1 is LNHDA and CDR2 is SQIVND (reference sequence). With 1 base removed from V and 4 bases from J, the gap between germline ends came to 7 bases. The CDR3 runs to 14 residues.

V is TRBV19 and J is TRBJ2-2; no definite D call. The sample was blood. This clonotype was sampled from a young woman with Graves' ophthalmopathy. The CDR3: CASSIGRITGELFF. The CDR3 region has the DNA TGTGCCAGTAGTATAGGGCGGATCACCGGGGAGCTGTTTTTT. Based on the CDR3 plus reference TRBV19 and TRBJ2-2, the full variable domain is DGGITQSPKYLFRKEGQNVTLSCEQNLNHDAMYWYRQDPGQGLRLIYYSQIVNDFQKGDIAEGYSVSREKKESFPLTVTSAQKNPTAFYLCASSIGRITGELFFGEGSRLTVL.